This TCR beta chain came from a study of T cell repertoires in cytomegalovirus infection (dated by TCRdb to about 2019). As for the study more broadly: Peptide stimulations targeted recently identified HLA-C-restricted CMV epitopes, whose presentation resists viral immunomodulation, together with well-studied HLA-B-restricted epitopes. Because public TCR beta signatures pointed to carriage of CMV infection together with the matching HLA type, the HLA type of each donor mattered for the analysis.

CDR3 length: 15 amino acids, cysteine to phenylalanine. Only CDR3 DNA remains: 45 bases, in frame from the first base. Deletion took 1 base off V and 5 bases off J, with a span of 13 bases between the germline ends. The germline V gene provides CDR1 LGHNA and CDR2 YNFKEQ. The listed sequencing device is Illumina HiSeq 1500. The raw public data were reprocessed by TCRdb itself: fastp quality trimming at Q25, MiXCR clonotype calling, in-frame beta chains only. CDR3 protein duplicates are merged, each entry listing the most common genes and DNA. The sample contains 450,000 to 550,000 distinct CDR3 sequences, under 55% of them found a single time. The top ten hold roughly two fifths of the sample. Points the paper makes about the study in general: Carriers of CMV infection plus the relevant HLA type were discriminated by the cumulative frequency of public TCR beta family members in the study cohort and in an independent roughly 400-donor cohort. The ex vivo response was dominated by HLA-C-restricted CMV-specific TCR beta clonotypes, and the single most frequent clonotype in two of eight donors was supplied by these HLA-C-restricted clonotypes.

The treatment or condition tag for this specimen amounts to: in vitro stimulation with specific CMV peptide epitopes to enrich CMV-specific T cells. As for this clonotype: There is no known antigen for this receptor. Qualities for individual bases were not recorded, and no much larger clone is one base off.

The V and J segments used are TRBV4-2 and TRBJ2-3; the D element might be TRBD1 or TRBD2, as each aligns at 5 bases. This TCR was sampled from a human donor in good health (CMV status not recorded). Some clones in this sample may be carry-over from other donors' samples. This specimen was cultured PBMCs, taken from culture after CMV antigen stimulation. The CDR3 region has the sequence CASSQVDRDRDTQYF. The DNA is TGTGCCAGCAGCCAAGTTGACCGGGACCGAGATACGCAGTATTTT.